The 30 T cell receptor beta chains below come from one sample, sequenced in a study of T cells in Graves' hyperthyroidism and ophthalmopathy. Using RNA transcripts as the source, TCR beta CDR3 regions were amplified. The HTBI primer set served for first-round RT-PCR of the TCR CDR3. In TCRdb, the multiplex PCR reads were re-called with MiXCR into one record per CDR3 protein. This table holds more than 350,000 distinct CDR3 sequences, around 15% found once. The sample was blood. The receptors originated from an older woman with Graves' ophthalmopathy.

This clonotype was recorded many times. This chain connects TRBV5-1 to TRBJ2-3; D gene ambiguous. The germline gives CDR1 SGHRS, CDR2 YFSETQ. V was shortened by 4 bases and J by 0 bases, with 12 bases between the two germline ends. This CDR3 has 15 amino acids. CDR3 sequence reads: CASSPRALSTDTQYF. CDR3 nucleotides: TGCGCCAGCAGCCCTAGGGCCCTAAGCACAGATACGCAGTATTTT.

This clonotype was recorded at least ten times. The rearrangement uses TRBV5-6 and TRBJ2-1; D may be TRBD1 or TRBD2 (5 bases each). Deletions cut 4 bases from V and 6 bases from J, with 11 bases between. The CDR3 covers 13 residues. CDR1 and CDR2 from the germline V gene are SGHDT and YYEEEE. The CDR3 reads CASSTGTRNEQFF. The CDR3 DNA reads TGTGCCAGCAGCACCGGGACCCGCAATGAGCAGTTCTTC.

A single count supports this clonotype. The rearrangement uses TRBV6-1 and TRBJ1-1, with D uncertain. The CDR3 is 13 amino acids. CDR1 is MNHNS, CDR2 SASEGT, per germline. V lost 4 bases, J lost 3 bases, and 9 bases lay in between. The CDR3 sequence: CASSVEVDTEAFF. The CDR3 DNA sequence: TGTGCCAGCAGTGTAGAAGTGGACACTGAAGCTTTCTTT.

This clonotype was picked up many times. The chain combines TRBV12-3 or TRBV12-4 with TRBJ2-1, with 8 nucleotides matching TRBD1. The CDR3 contains 15 residues. Trimming took 6 bases from V and 2 from J; bases not matched to a gene: 6. DNA of the CDR3: TGTGCCAGCAGGATTAGACAGGGGACCTACAATGAGCAGTTCTTC. Translated: CASRIRQGTYNEQFF.

This clonotype was detected only a few times. The V and J genes are TRBV24-1 and TRBJ1-5, with a weak D call TRBD1 (5 bases). The V gene's germline CDR1 is KGHDR and CDR2 SFDVKD. The CDR3 sequence is 16 residues long. V dropped 6 bases and J dropped 1 base, with 15 bases sitting between them. CDR3 nucleotides: TGTGCCACCAGTTCCCCGGCGGCAGGGAGCAATCAGCCCCAGCATTTT. Amino acid sequence: CATSSPAAGSNQPQHF.

The chain has TRBV30 and TRBJ1-5; D perhaps matches TRBD1 (5 bases). The CDR3 has 16 amino acids. The germline CDR1 and CDR2 sequences are GTSNPN and SVGIG (reference sequence). The V end was cut by 0 bases, the J end by 0 bases, with 12 bases between. The CDR3 nucleotides read TGTGCCTGGAGTGTAGAAACAGGAGGTAGCAATCAGCCCCAGCATTTT. Its protein product is CAWSVETGGSNQPQHF.

This clonotype occurred a few times. J is TRBJ2-3 and V is TRBV7-9; 11 positions agree with TRBD2. In germline, CDR1 is SEHNR, CDR2 FQNEAQ (reference sequence). This CDR3 contains 19 residues. J lost 1 base, V lost 6 bases, and 15 bases had no gene match. The CDR3 spells CASRPPFRLAGGGTDTQYF. The CDR3 coding sequence is TGTGCCAGCAGACCTCCTTTCCGTCTAGCGGGAGGTGGCACAGATACGCAGTATTTT.

Many counts were recorded for this clonotype. The CDR3 is CASSLGGIAKNIQYF. CDR3 nucleotide sequence: TGTGCCAGCAGTTTAGGCGGTATAGCCAAAAACATTCAGTACTTC. The V gene is TRBV28, the J gene TRBJ2-4; D remains unclear. CDR1 and CDR2 from the germline V gene are MDHEN and SYDVKM. Trimming removed 2 bases from V and 0 bases from J, with 8 bases in between. The CDR3 runs 15 residues.

This clonotype appeared many times. The chain employs TRBV28 and TRBJ2-3, with 13 bases aligning to TRBD2. The CDR3 totals 17 residues. The trim removed 5 bases at V and 0 bases at J, leaving 5 bases unmatched. The germline gives CDR1 MDHEN, CDR2 SYDVKM. CDR3 amino acids: CASSKGLAGTSTDTQYF. CDR3 DNA: TGTGCCAGCAGTAAGGGACTAGCGGGGACTAGCACAGATACGCAGTATTTT.

This clonotype came up many times. J is TRBJ2-3 and V is TRBV7-3, with D perhaps matching TRBD2 (6 bases). In germline, CDR1 is SGHTA, CDR2 FQGTGA. The CDR3 is 15 amino acids. V gave up 2 bases and J gave up 2 bases, with 11 bases separating them. The CDR3 DNA sequence: TGTGCCAGCAGCTTACATGGAGGGGCCACAGATACGCAGTATTTT. Amino acid sequence: CASSLHGGATDTQYF.

A single count supports this clonotype. The rearrangement links TRBV24-1 to TRBJ2-1; TRBD2 agrees at 10 bases. V was clipped by 4 bases and J by 3 bases; unmatched bases: 5. This CDR3 comprises 16 residues. CDR1 and CDR2 (germline): KGHDR, SFDVKD. The CDR3: CATSDRGLASYNEQFF. The CDR3 DNA reads TGTGCCACCAGTGACCGGGGACTAGCGAGCTACAATGAGCAGTTCTTC.

This chain links TRBV12-3 or TRBV12-4 with TRBJ2-7; 7 nucleotides match TRBD2. Trimming removed 5 bases from V and 7 bases from J; junction bases left unmatched: 11. This CDR3 spans 14 amino acids. CDR3 in amino acids: CASSPRTRAGEQYF. The CDR3 coding sequence is TGTGCCAGCAGTCCCCGGACTAGGGCTGGTGAGCAGTACTTC.

This clonotype has only a few counts. The chain has TRBV5-1 and TRBJ2-3; D perhaps matches TRBD1 (8 bases). The germline V and J ends were trimmed by 0 bases and 5 bases, with 10 bases remaining between them. The CDR3 spans 14 residues. From germline, CDR1 is SGHRS and CDR2 YFSETQ. CDR3 sequence: CASSLDRGGDTQYF. The CDR3 coding sequence is TGCGCCAGCAGCTTGGACAGGGGGGGAGATACGCAGTATTTT.

The chain is built from TRBV28 and TRBJ2-3; D might be TRBD2 (6 bases). CDR1 is MDHEN and CDR2 is SYDVKM in the germline V gene. V dropped 6 bases and J dropped 0 bases, with 16 bases sitting between them. The CDR3 has 16 amino acids. CDR3 in DNA: TGTGCCAGCAGACGGACTGGCGGGGTTAGCACAGATACGCAGTATTTT. It yields the protein CASRRTGGVSTDTQYF.

As regards this clonotype: The junction shows a germline mismatch at one end, possibly a read error. The CDR3 spells CSAESENTGELFF. The CDR3 coding sequence is TGCTCCGCGGAGAGCGAGAACACCGGGGAGCTGTTTTTT. The genes are TRBV24-1 and TRBJ2-2; D gene uncertain. Germline V CDR1 and CDR2: KGHDR, SFDVKD. CDR3 size: 13 residues.

The sample holds many counts of this clonotype. The CDR3, as DNA: TGTGCCAGCAGTTTGGTGGGAGGGCCCCTTTACGAGCAGTACTTC. Translated, it gives CASSLVGGPLYEQYF. The rearrangement links TRBV28 to TRBJ2-7; 7 nucleotides match TRBD2. The germline V gene has CDR1 MDHEN and CDR2 SYDVKM. J was trimmed by 4 bases and V by 3 bases; bases with no gene match: 9. The CDR3 extends over 15 amino acids.

Many counts were recorded for this clonotype. This sequence joins TRBV20-1 and TRBJ2-3; D is unclear. The CDR3 is 11 amino acids. Germline CDR1 DFQATT, CDR2 SNEGSKA (reference sequence). Trimming took off 5 bases at V and 6 bases at J, with 9 bases between the two ends. The DNA of the CDR3 is TGCAGTGCTCCTTCCACCGATACGCAGTATTTT. Translation gives CSAPSTDTQYF.

This clonotype appeared many times. The V call is TRBV12-3 or TRBV12-4, the J call TRBJ2-1; D perhaps matches TRBD2 (6 bases). V was cut by 7 bases and J by 0 bases, with 19 bases left in between. CDR3 length: 17 amino acids. CDR3 region: CASIPYSAGSSYNEQFF. DNA of the CDR3: TGTGCCAGCATTCCTTACAGCGCGGGATCCTCCTACAATGAGCAGTTCTTC.

The chain employs TRBV7-8 and TRBJ2-7; 8 bases are shared with TRBD1. This CDR3 region has 17 residues. The V gene end was trimmed by 0 bases and the J gene end by 5 bases; junction bases not matched to a gene: 12. In germline, CDR1 is SGHVS, CDR2 FQNEAQ. The CDR3 sequence is CASSLARGQGASHEQYF. In DNA form, the CDR3 reads TGTGCCAGCAGCTTAGCGCGTGGGCAGGGGGCGTCTCACGAGCAGTACTTC.

This clonotype was counted at least ten times. The V and J genes are TRBV11-2 and TRBJ1-1; no clear D gene. There are 15 residues in the CDR3. Germline V gene lookup returns CDR1 SGHAT and CDR2 FQNNGV. Trimming removed 1 base at V and 3 bases at J, with 12 bases between. This CDR3 reads CASSLVYLRHTEAFF. The CDR3 DNA is TGTGCCAGCAGCTTAGTTTACCTAAGGCACACTGAAGCTTTCTTT.

This clonotype was counted between two and nine times. CDR3 in amino acids: CATSKEVRGSGTDTQYF. CDR3 in DNA: TGTGCCACCAGCAAAGAAGTACGGGGTAGCGGCACAGATACGCAGTATTTT. This chain links TRBV15 with TRBJ2-3, with a tentative D call TRBD2 (5 bases). The CDR3 contains 17 residues. Per the germline V gene, CDR1 is LNHNV and CDR2 is YYDKDF (reference sequence). Trimming left V 4 bases short and J 1 base short, with 18 bases between.

This clonotype was picked up many times. This chain uses TRBV28 with TRBJ2-3, with 13 bases aligning to TRBD2. The CDR3 sequence is 15 residues long. V trimming: 5 bases; J trimming: 5 bases; junction bases outside the gene matches: 4. CDR1 and CDR2 (germline): MDHEN, SYDVKM. CDR3 loop: CASSPTSGRLDTQYF. For the CDR3, the DNA is TGTGCCAGCAGTCCGACTAGCGGGAGGTTAGATACGCAGTATTTT.

This clonotype has at least ten counts. J is TRBJ2-3 and V is TRBV5-1, with TRBD1 identical over 8 bases. Germline CDR1 SGHRS, CDR2 YFSETQ. The CDR3 runs to 13 residues. V lost 8 bases, J lost 2 bases, and 4 bases stayed unmatched. This chain's CDR3 is CASGTGYTDTQYF. The DNA for the CDR3 is TGCGCCAGTGGGACAGGCTACACAGATACGCAGTATTTT.

This clonotype was seen repeatedly, ten times or more. V is TRBV11-2 and J is TRBJ2-3; 8 bases are a match to TRBD2. The CDR3 contains 16 residues. Germline V gene sequence: CDR1 SGHAT, CDR2 FQNNGV. J gave up 7 bases and V 4 bases, and 13 bases lay outside the gene matches. The CDR3: CASSSGAGVRVHTQYF. Written as DNA, the CDR3 is TGTGCCAGCAGCTCCGGAGCGGGAGTTAGGGTGCATACGCAGTATTTT.

In the case of this clonotype: An end of the junction does not agree with germline; a read error may underlie this. The gene calls are TRBV28 and TRBJ1-6; no reliable D call. This CDR3 is built from 15 residues. Germline V CDR1 and CDR2: MDHEN, SYDVKM. In DNA form, the CDR3 reads TGTGCCAACAGTGAGTCGAGCTCCTATAATTCACCCCTCCACTTT. It is translated as CANSESSSYNSPLHF.

At least ten counts were recorded for this clonotype. The gene calls are TRBV20-1 and TRBJ2-5; 9 nucleotides match TRBD2. J lost 5 bases, V lost 4 bases, and 8 bases had no gene match. The CDR3 has 14 residues. Germline V CDR1 and CDR2: DFQATT, SNEGSKA (reference sequence). As DNA, the CDR3 is TGCAGTGCTAAGTATGGCGGGAGGGCTGAGACCCAGTACTTC. Amino acids: CSAKYGGRAETQYF.

Many counts were recorded for this clonotype. The rearrangement links TRBV25-1 to TRBJ1-5, with 7 bases identical to TRBD1. The CDR3 runs to 15 residues. CDR1 and CDR2 from the germline V gene are MGHDK and SYGVNS. V shed 3 bases, J shed 6 bases, and the junction held 8 bases outside the gene matches. This CDR3 is CASSDAKGDSQPQHF. DNA of the CDR3: TGTGCCAGCAGTGATGCGAAAGGGGACAGTCAGCCCCAGCATTTT. Filled out from reference TRBV25-1 and TRBJ1-5, the complete variable domain reads EADIYQTPRYLVIGTGKKITLECSQTMGHDKMYWYQQDPGMELHLIHYSYGVNSTEKGDLSSESTVSRIRTEHFPLTLESARPSHTSQYLCASSDAKGDSQPQHFGDGTRLSIL.

This clonotype was observed a handful of times. A much larger clone lies a single base off, so this may be a read error. This sequence joins TRBV13 and TRBJ2-1; 9 bases are shared with TRBD2. The V gene's germline CDR1 is PRHDT and CDR2 FYEKMQ (reference sequence). The length of the CDR3 is 17 residues. For the CDR3, the DNA is TGTGCCAGCAGCCCAAATAAAGCGGGAGGTCCCTACAATGGGCAGTTCTTC. Translated, it gives CASSPNKAGGPYNGQFF.

This clonotype appeared many times. In DNA, the CDR3 is TGTGCCAGCAGTCTAGGGTATCAAGATACGCAGTATTTT. It specifies CASSLGYQDTQYF. The V call is TRBV28, the J call TRBJ2-3, with D unclear. Trimming took off 5 bases at V and 5 bases at J, with 11 bases between the two ends. CDR1 and CDR2 (germline): MDHEN, SYDVKM. There are 13 residues in the CDR3. Supplemented by reference TRBV28 and TRBJ2-3, the full variable domain reads DVKVTQSSRYLVKRTGEKVFLECVQDMDHENMFWYRQDPGLGLRLIYFSYDVKMKEKGDIPEGYSVSREKKERFSLILESASTNQTSMYLCASSLGYQDTQYFGPGTRLTVL.

This clonotype appeared many times. V and J are TRBV2 and TRBJ2-7; D ambiguous. Trimming took off 1 base at V and 4 bases at J, with 11 bases between the two ends. Germline CDR1 SNHLY, CDR2 FYNNEI. This CDR3 region has 14 residues. Here the CDR3 reads CASSEGFRAYEQYF. The CDR3 nucleotides are TGTGCCAGCAGTGAAGGGTTTCGGGCGTACGAGCAGTACTTC.